The 32 T cell receptor beta chains presented below share a single source sample, sequenced in a study of long-term antiretroviral therapy in people with HIV. An immunoSEQ assay, version v3.0, was performed at survey level. Libraries were prepared by immunoSEQ multiplex PCR; TCRdb keeps only in-frame clonotypes and omits some of them. Of some 35,000 clones listed, roughly 74% are singletons. Here the sequenced sample was unsorted PBMCs, taken 3 years after starting antiretroviral therapy. These receptors all come from a man between 50 and 59 years old with HIV.

The CDR3 loop is CASSNLGTESYNEQFF. As DNA, the CDR3 is TGCGCCAGCAGTAACCTAGGGACAGAAAGTTACAATGAGCAGTTCTTC. The chain joins TRBV5-1 to TRBJ2-1; 7 bases map to TRBD1. CDR3 size: 16 residues. Trimming removed 5 bases from V and 4 bases from J; junction bases left unmatched: 12. Germline V gives CDR1 SGHRS, CDR2 YFSETQ.

This clone was seen only a few times. The chain uses TRBV5-5 and TRBJ1-2; 8 nucleotides line up with TRBD1. CDR3 length: 15 residues. The trim removed 2 bases at V and 4 bases at J, leaving 7 bases unmatched. Germline loops: CDR1 SGHKS, CDR2 YYEKEE (reference sequence). This CDR3 reads CASSLTDRAPYGYTF. The DNA of the CDR3 is TGTGCCAGCAGCTTAACGGACAGGGCCCCCTATGGCTACACCTTC. Full variable domain (missing parts from reference TRBV5-5 and TRBJ1-2): DAGVTQSPTHLIKTRGQQVTLRCSPISGHKSVSWYQQVLGQGPQFIFQYYEKEERGRGNFPDRFSARQFPNYSSELNVNALLLGDSALYLCASSLTDRAPYGYTFGSGTRLTVV.

This sequence joins TRBV6-6 and TRBJ1-2; no definite D call. V shed 5 bases and J shed 4 bases, with 8 bases lying between them. The CDR3 contains 12 residues. Germline V gene data show CDR1 as MNHNY and CDR2 as SVGAGI (reference sequence). The CDR3 bases are TGTGCCAGCAGTGTCGGAGGCTATGGCTACACCTTC. Residues: CASSVGGYGYTF.

V gene TRBV5-1 combines with J gene TRBJ1-1; D not certain. V shed 0 bases and J shed 3 bases, with 6 bases lying between them. The germline V gene encodes CDR1 SGHRS and CDR2 YFSETQ. This CDR3 is built from 13 residues. The CDR3 DNA follows: TGCGCCAGCAGCTTGGGGTCGGACACTGAAGCTTTCTTT. Protein product: CASSLGSDTEAFF.

The table lists this clone with a count of one. V and J are TRBV7-2 and TRBJ2-7, with D uncertain. The CDR3 runs to 14 residues. The V and J ends lost 0 bases and 0 bases respectively, with 6 bases between them. CDR1 is SGHTA and CDR2 is FQGNSA in the germline V gene. The CDR3 DNA follows: TGTGCCAGCAGCTTAGCGGACGGCTCCTACGAGCAGTACTTC. Translating gives CASSLADGSYEQYF.

The CDR3 here is CASSPRRANSYEQYF. In nucleotides, the CDR3 is TGTGCCAGCAGTCCCCGGCGGGCGAACTCCTACGAGCAGTACTTC. The gene calls are TRBV28 and TRBJ2-7; tentatively, D is TRBD2 (5 bases). Germline V CDR1 and CDR2: MDHEN, SYDVKM. The V end was cut by 5 bases, the J end by 0 bases, with 14 bases between. This CDR3 has 15 residues. The full variable domain, its missing parts supplied by reference TRBV28 and TRBJ2-7, is DVKVTQSSRYLVKRTGEKVFLECVQDMDHENMFWYRQDPGLGLRLIYFSYDVKMKEKGDIPEGYSVSREKKERFSLILESASTNQTSMYLCASSPRRANSYEQYFGPGTRLTVT.

V gene TRBV11-3 combines with J gene TRBJ2-3; 8 bases line up with TRBD2. The CDR3 is made up of 16 amino acids. V was clipped by 4 bases and J by 0 bases; unmatched bases: 6. Germline V CDR1 and CDR2: SGHNT, YENEEA. The DNA of the CDR3 is TGTGCCAGCAGCTCAAGCGGGAGCCTAAGCACAGATACGCAGTATTTT. Protein product: CASSSSGSLSTDTQYF.

This rearrangement joins TRBV7-9 to TRBJ1-4; no clear D gene. The CDR3 covers 14 residues. Germline V CDR1 and CDR2: SEHNR, FQNEAQ (reference sequence). V gave up 1 base and J gave up 4 bases, with 7 bases separating them. The CDR3 DNA follows: TGTGCCAGCAGCTTAGGGCGGAGTAATGAAAAACTGTTTTTT. It specifies CASSLGRSNEKLFF.

The J gene is TRBJ2-5, the V gene TRBV7-6, with D tentatively TRBD2 (5 bases). CDR3 length: 15 amino acids. V shed 2 bases and J shed 9 bases, with 19 bases lying between them. Germline CDR1 is SGHVS and CDR2 is FNYEAQ. DNA of the CDR3: TGTGCCAGCAGCTTATTTCCTGAGGCGGCCGGGGCCCAGTACTTC. Amino acid sequence: CASSLFPEAAGAQYF.

The rearrangement uses TRBV6-6 and TRBJ2-7; D possibly uses TRBD1 or TRBD2 (5 bases each). The CDR3 has 14 amino acids. Germline V gene sequence: CDR1 MNHNY, CDR2 SVGAGI (reference sequence). Deletions cut 5 bases from V and 9 bases from J, with 20 bases between. The CDR3 is CASSPQPTPGRQYF. Here the CDR3 DNA reads TGTGCCAGCAGTCCCCAACCCACCCCGGGGCGGCAGTACTTC.

V is TRBV18 and J is TRBJ2-3, with TRBD1 identical over 8 bases. Unmatched junction bases numbered 6, after V lost 3 bases and J lost 1 base. This CDR3 has 16 amino acids. The germline gives CDR1 KGHSH, CDR2 LQKENI. CDR3 nucleotide sequence: TGTGCCAGCTCACCTATTAACAGGGGGGGCACAGATACGCAGTATTTT. This gives the protein CASSPINRGGTDTQYF.

The chain is built from TRBV7-2 and TRBJ1-5, with D maybe TRBD1 (5 bases). The CDR3 loop spans 15 amino acids. Germline-derived CDR1 and CDR2 are SGHTA and FQGNSA. V lost 5 bases and J lost 0, with 11 bases in between. CDR3 coding DNA: TGTGCCAGCAGCGGGGACGGCTATAGCAATCAGCCCCAGCATTTT. Translation: CASSGDGYSNQPQHF.

J is TRBJ1-5 and V is TRBV19; the D gene is possibly TRBD1 (6 bases). CDR1 and CDR2 (germline): LNHDA, SQIVND (reference sequence). Trimming shortened V by 8 bases and J by 6 bases, and 14 bases separated the two germline ends. CDR3 length equals 13 residues. As DNA, the CDR3 is TGTGCCAGTGAAACAGGGATAACTCAGCCCCAGCATTTT. It is translated as CASETGITQPQHF.

V is TRBV29-1 and J is TRBJ2-1; D unclear. CDR1 and CDR2 (germline): SQVTM, ANQGSEA. This CDR3 has 11 residues. V dropped 6 bases and J dropped 12 bases, with 15 bases sitting between them. CDR3 protein: CSVDPGRGQFF. The CDR3 DNA reads TGCAGCGTGGACCCCGGCCGAGGGCAGTTCTTC.

The rearrangement links TRBV7-9 to TRBJ2-1; D gene uncertain. This CDR3 comprises 15 residues. V lost 5 bases and J lost 4, with 15 bases in between. Looked up from germline, CDR1 is SEHNR and CDR2 is FQNEAQ (reference sequence). CDR3 nucleotide sequence: TGTGCCAGCAGCCCCCAGCTGGGCCGGTACAATGAGCAGTTCTTC. Amino acids: CASSPQLGRYNEQFF.

This chain's CDR3 is CASSYTAGWKTQYF. CDR3 nucleotides: TGTGCCAGCAGTTACACGGCGGGGTGGAAGACCCAGTACTTC. The rearrangement links TRBV7-9 to TRBJ2-5; a weak D match, TRBD2 (6 bases). The CDR3 loop spans 14 amino acids. Germline lookup yields CDR1 SEHNR and CDR2 FQNEAQ (reference sequence). V was trimmed by 6 bases and J by 6 bases, leaving 17 bases between them.

The chain recombines TRBV4-2 with TRBJ2-7, with 7 bases that match TRBD2. CDR1 is LGHNA and CDR2 is YNFKEQ in the germline V gene. The CDR3 sequence is 14 residues long. V lost 0 bases to trimming and J lost 7 bases; unmatched junction nucleotides: 6. The CDR3 nucleotides read TGTGCCAGCAGCCAAGATCACGGGGGGTGGGAGCAGTACTTC. As protein: CASSQDHGGWEQYF.

V is TRBV6-5 and J is TRBJ1-1; TRBD1 might be the D (5 bases). In germline, CDR1 is MNHEY, CDR2 SVGAGI. CDR3 length: 14 residues. Trimming took 7 bases from V and 2 from J, leaving 14 bases between them. The CDR3 DNA follows: TGTGCCAGCACGCGGGGGACCTCAAACACTGAAGCTTTCTTT. Amino acid sequence: CASTRGTSNTEAFF.

The chain joins TRBV28 to TRBJ1-6; D possibly corresponds to TRBD1 (5 bases). Germline loops: CDR1 MDHEN, CDR2 SYDVKM. V gave up 6 bases and J gave up 15 bases, with 12 bases separating them. CDR3 length equals 11 residues. The CDR3 nucleotides read TGTGCCAGCAGCTTAGCGGGGCTCCTCCACTTT. The encoded protein is CASSLAGLLHF. The full variable domain, with the rest looked up from reference TRBV28 and TRBJ1-6, is DVKVTQSSRYLVKRTGEKVFLECVQDMDHENMFWYRQDPGLGLRLIYFSYDVKMKEKGDIPEGYSVSREKKERFSLILESASTNQTSMYLCASSLAGLLHFGNGTRLTVT.

This chain joins TRBV10-1 and TRBJ2-3; 8 bases map to TRBD2. Germline loops: CDR1 WNHNN, CDR2 SYGVQD (reference sequence). Losses at the gene ends were 9 bases for V and 2 bases for J; bases not matched to a gene: 7. The CDR3 loop spans 14 amino acids. For the CDR3, the DNA is TGCGCCAGTGCCAGACTAGCGAACACAGATACGCAGTATTTT. This encodes CASARLANTDTQYF.

The chain carries TRBV13 and TRBJ2-7; 8 bases match TRBD1. CDR3 size: 13 residues. The V gene end was trimmed by 4 bases and the J gene end by 3 bases; junction bases not matched to a gene: 2. Per the germline V gene, CDR1 is PRHDT and CDR2 is FYEKMQ (reference sequence). CDR3 loop: CASSSTGGYEQYF. The CDR3 DNA is TGTGCCAGCAGCTCTACAGGGGGCTACGAGCAGTACTTC.

The table lists this clone with a count of one. The CDR3 protein is CASSEGTSGRADTQYF. The DNA of the CDR3 is TGTGCCAGCAGCGAGGGGACTAGCGGGAGGGCAGATACGCAGTATTTT. The chain has TRBV9 and TRBJ2-3; TRBD2 aligns across 16 bases. After removal of 3 bases from V and 4 bases from J, the junction contained 2 bases not matched to a gene. The CDR3 has 16 residues. Germline V gives CDR1 SGDLS, CDR2 YYNGEE.

J is TRBJ2-7 and V is TRBV4-3; 13 bases are a match to TRBD2. The CDR3 loop spans 16 amino acids. Unmatched junction bases numbered 5, after V lost 0 bases and J lost 6 bases. Germline CDR1 is LGHNA and CDR2 is YSLEER. CDR3 loop: CASSQDRTSGGIEQYF. The DNA for the CDR3 is TGCGCCAGCAGCCAAGATAGGACTAGCGGGGGCATCGAGCAGTACTTC.

This chain links TRBV5-1 with TRBJ2-3; tentatively, D is TRBD1 (7 bases). Deletions cut 7 bases from V and 0 bases from J, with 15 bases between. CDR3 size: 15 residues. Germline CDR1 reads SGHRS; CDR2 reads YFSETQ. This CDR3 reads CASQGGLGSTDTQYF. The CDR3 DNA sequence: TGCGCCAGCCAGGGGGGCCTGGGTAGCACAGATACGCAGTATTTT.

The J gene is TRBJ1-3, the V gene TRBV4-1, with D possibly TRBD1 on 5 matching bases. This CDR3 has 14 residues. Germline values: CDR1 MGHRA, CDR2 YSYEKL. V lost 2 bases, J lost 2 bases, and 7 bases lay in between. CDR3 region: CASSQWGAGNTIYF. CDR3 nucleotides: TGCGCCAGCAGCCAATGGGGGGCTGGAAACACCATATATTTT.

This clone was seen only a few times. The J gene is TRBJ2-7, the V gene TRBV28, with TRBD2 matching over 11 bases. CDR1 is MDHEN, CDR2 SYDVKM, per germline. The CDR3 totals 18 residues. Trimming removed 3 bases from V and 0 bases from J; junction bases left unmatched: 10. CDR3 sequence reads: CASSFPLKTSGISYEQYF. CDR3 DNA: TGTGCCAGCAGTTTTCCCCTAAAGACTAGCGGGATCTCCTACGAGCAGTACTTC.

The sample holds one count of this clone. The chain is built from TRBV5-4 and TRBJ2-3; D call uncertain. From germline, CDR1 is SGHNT and CDR2 YYREEE (reference sequence). This CDR3 region has 13 residues. V lost 3 bases and J lost 9, with 14 bases in between. As DNA, the CDR3 is TGTGCCAGCAGCTCTGGCCGTAGTGGGACGCAGTATTTT. This sequence encodes CASSSGRSGTQYF.

This chain links TRBV29-1 with TRBJ2-7; the match to TRBD2 covers 9 bases. J gave up 3 bases and V 3 bases, and 12 bases lay outside the gene matches. Germline V CDR1 and CDR2: SQVTM, ANQGSEA. The CDR3 consists of 16 residues. CDR3 DNA sequence: TGCAGCGTTGAGTTGTCGGGGGGCGGGAGGGACTACGAGCAGTACTTC. Amino acid sequence: CSVELSGGGRDYEQYF.

The chain couples TRBV27 to TRBJ1-5, with 7 nucleotides matching TRBD1. The CDR3 is made up of 16 amino acids. With V trimmed by 5 bases and J by 0 bases, 7 bases remained unmatched. Germline assignment: CDR1 MNHEY and CDR2 SMNVEV (reference sequence). The CDR3: CASSPGQFYSNQPQHF. DNA for the CDR3: TGTGCCAGCAGTCCGGGACAGTTTTATAGCAATCAGCCCCAGCATTTT.

This clone was detected once. V gene TRBV6-4 combines with J gene TRBJ1-2; D unclear. Germline CDR1 is MRHNA and CDR2 is SNTAGT. The CDR3 has 11 amino acids. The germline V and J ends were trimmed by 6 bases and 2 bases, with 4 bases remaining between them. CDR3 sequence reads: CASRDNYGYTF. The DNA of the CDR3 is TGTGCCAGCAGGGACAACTATGGCTACACCTTC.

V usage is TRBV9 and J usage is TRBJ2-1, with a weak D call TRBD2 (6 bases). Between the trimmed V and J ends, which lost 1 base and 7 bases, there was a span of 12 bases. There are 14 residues in the CDR3. Germline-derived CDR1 and CDR2 are SGDLS and YYNGEE. This CDR3 reads CASSVLGGVNEQFF. CDR3 DNA sequence: TGTGCCAGCAGCGTATTAGGCGGGGTTAATGAGCAGTTCTTC.

The chain joins TRBV5-6 to TRBJ1-4; 7 bases fit TRBD1. Germline values: CDR1 SGHDT, CDR2 YYEEEE. CDR3 size: 15 residues. Losses at the gene ends were 3 bases for V and 4 bases for J; bases not matched to a gene: 6. As DNA, the CDR3 is TGTGCCAGCAGCTCCACACAGGGGAATAATGAAAAACTGTTTTTT. This gives the protein CASSSTQGNNEKLFF.